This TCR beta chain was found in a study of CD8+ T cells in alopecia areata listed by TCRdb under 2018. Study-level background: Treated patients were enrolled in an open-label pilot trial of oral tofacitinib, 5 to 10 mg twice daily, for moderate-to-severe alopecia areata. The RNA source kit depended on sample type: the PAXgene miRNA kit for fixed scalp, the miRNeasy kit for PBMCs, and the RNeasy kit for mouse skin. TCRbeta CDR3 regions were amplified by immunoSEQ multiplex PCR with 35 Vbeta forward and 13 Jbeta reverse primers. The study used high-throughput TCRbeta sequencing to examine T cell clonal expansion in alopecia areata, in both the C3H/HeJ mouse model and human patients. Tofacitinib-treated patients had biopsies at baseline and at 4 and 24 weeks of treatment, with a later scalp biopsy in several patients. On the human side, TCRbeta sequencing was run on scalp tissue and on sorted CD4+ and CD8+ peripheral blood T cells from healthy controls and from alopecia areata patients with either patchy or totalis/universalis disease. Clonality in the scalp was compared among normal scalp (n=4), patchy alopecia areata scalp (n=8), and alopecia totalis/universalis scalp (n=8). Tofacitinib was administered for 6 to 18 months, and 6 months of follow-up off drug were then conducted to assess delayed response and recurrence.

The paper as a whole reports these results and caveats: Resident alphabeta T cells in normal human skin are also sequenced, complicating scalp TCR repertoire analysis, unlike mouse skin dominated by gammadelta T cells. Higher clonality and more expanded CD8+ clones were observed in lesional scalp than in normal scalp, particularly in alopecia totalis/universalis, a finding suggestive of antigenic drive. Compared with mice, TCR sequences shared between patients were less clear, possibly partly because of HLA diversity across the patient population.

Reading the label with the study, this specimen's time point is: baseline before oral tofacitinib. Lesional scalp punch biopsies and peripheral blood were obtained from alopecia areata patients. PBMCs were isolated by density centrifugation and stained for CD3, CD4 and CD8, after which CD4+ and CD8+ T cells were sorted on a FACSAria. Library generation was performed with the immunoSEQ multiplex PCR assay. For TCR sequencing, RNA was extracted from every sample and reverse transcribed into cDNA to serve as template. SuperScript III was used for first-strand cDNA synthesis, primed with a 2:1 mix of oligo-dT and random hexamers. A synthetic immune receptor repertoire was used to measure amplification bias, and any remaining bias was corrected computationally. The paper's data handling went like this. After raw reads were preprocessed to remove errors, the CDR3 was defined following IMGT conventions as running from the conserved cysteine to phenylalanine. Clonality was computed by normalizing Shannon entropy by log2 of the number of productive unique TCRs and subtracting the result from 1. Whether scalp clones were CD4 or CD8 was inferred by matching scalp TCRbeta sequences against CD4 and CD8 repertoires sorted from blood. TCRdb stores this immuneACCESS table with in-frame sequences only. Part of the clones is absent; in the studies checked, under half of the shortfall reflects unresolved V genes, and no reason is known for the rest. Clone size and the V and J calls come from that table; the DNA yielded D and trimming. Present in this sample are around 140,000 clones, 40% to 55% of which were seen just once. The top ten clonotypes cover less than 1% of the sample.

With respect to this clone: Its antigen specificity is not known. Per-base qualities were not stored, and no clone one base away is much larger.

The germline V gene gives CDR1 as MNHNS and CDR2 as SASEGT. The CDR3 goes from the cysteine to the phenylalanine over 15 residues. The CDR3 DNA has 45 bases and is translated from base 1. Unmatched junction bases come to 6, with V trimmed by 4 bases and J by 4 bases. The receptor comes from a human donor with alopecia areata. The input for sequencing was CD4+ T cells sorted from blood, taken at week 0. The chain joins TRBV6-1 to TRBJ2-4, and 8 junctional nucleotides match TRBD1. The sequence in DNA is TGTGCCAGCAGTGGCCGGACAGGGTTGAAAAACATTCAGTACTTC. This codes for CASSGRTGLKNIQYF.